This T cell receptor beta chain was obtained from a study of cytotoxic CD8 clonotypes in ibrutinib-treated CLL. The study's findings and limits: The clonality went up when patients responded to ibrutinib and dropped back toward baseline at progression.

Trimming took off 3 bases at V and 10 bases at J, with 11 bases between the two ends. This CDR3 spans 12 amino acids. Germline V gene lookup returns CDR1 SGHRS and CDR2 YFSETQ. On this clone itself: What it binds is unknown.

Sequenced by immunoSEQ multiplex PCR; TCRdb stores in-frame clones only, minus some. In the table there are around 160,000 clones, over 65% of which are singletons. The source was PBMCs, collected after 12 months of ibrutinib treatment. The TCR was taken from a human donor with chronic lymphocytic leukemia. The J gene is TRBJ2-1, the V gene TRBV5-1, with D unresolved. The CDR3 DNA reads TGCGCCAGCAGCTCACCCCCCAGCGAGCAGTTCTTC. Translating gives CASSSPPSEQFF.